This TCR beta chain is from a study of technical replicates of blood from several donors. Some clones are missing from TCRdb's copy, which holds only in-frame ones; the method was immunoSEQ multiplex PCR. The sample gives around 100,000 clones, about 95% of which show up once; approximately 0.38% is in the top ten. This CDR3 is built from 13 residues. Trimming left V 3 bases short and J 3 bases short, with 9 bases between. CDR1 and CDR2 (germline): LNHDA, SQIVND (reference sequence). The sequence came from a human donor in good health. What was sequenced was T cells isolated from PBMCs. V and J are TRBV19 and TRBJ2-7, with D unclear. The CDR3 nucleotides are TGTGCCAGTAGTATTAGCAGCATCTACGAGCAGTACTTC. Translated: CASSISSIYEQYF.